These 29 T cell receptor beta chains share one sample of origin, sequenced in a study of identical twins. TCRdb re-called the 5' RACE reads with MiXCR, one entry per CDR3 protein. The data show 540,000 or so distinct CDR3 sequences, 20% to 25% seen once. The data were also submitted as part of a second study, on yellow fever vaccine responses in identical twins.

Material: CD4+ T cells sorted from blood. The receptors come from a woman aged 18-29 years in good health.

The chain links TRBV10-3 to TRBJ2-7, with D perhaps TRBD1 (5 bases). The CDR3 is 12 amino acids. Germline CDR1 reads ENHRY; CDR2 reads SYGVKD. V was trimmed by 6 bases and J by 6 bases, leaving 12 bases between them. For the CDR3, the DNA is TGTGCCATCAGCCCTCAGGGTGGCGAGCAGTACGTC. The encoded protein is CAISPQGGEQYV.

As to this clonotype: One junction end does not reproduce the germline sequence, and a read error may be involved. The chain carries TRBV11-1 and TRBJ2-1; 7 nucleotides line up with TRBD2. This CDR3 comprises 19 residues. Germline V CDR1 and CDR2: SGHAT, FQDESV (reference sequence). The CDR3 here is CASAGVADGIRSSYIEQFF. The CDR3 region has the DNA TGTGCCAGCGCGGGGGTAGCGGACGGGATCCGGTCTTCCTACATTGAGCAGTTCTTC.

The chain couples TRBV5-1 to TRBJ2-3; TRBD2 matches at 11 bases. This CDR3 region has 14 residues. Trimming took 6 bases from V and 5 from J; bases not matched to a gene: 5. Germline CDR1 SGHRS, CDR2 YFSETQ. The CDR3 sequence is CASTTSGSVDTQYF. CDR3 bases: TGCGCCAGCACAACTAGCGGGAGTGTAGATACGCAGTATTTT.

The sample holds a few counts of this clonotype. The J gene is TRBJ2-1, the V gene TRBV29-1; TRBD2 matches 8 bases. V gave up 7 bases and J gave up 4 bases; unmatched junction bases: 12. In germline, CDR1 is SQVTM, CDR2 ANQGSEA. The CDR3 is 15 residues long. The DNA of the CDR3 is TGCAGCGCTCGTAGCGGGGTGCTTCCTTACAATGAGCAGTTCTTC. Translation: CSARSGVLPYNEQFF.

The table lists this clonotype with a few counts. The chain is built from TRBV2 and TRBJ2-2, with TRBD1 identical over 7 bases. CDR3 size: 13 residues. In germline, CDR1 is SNHLY, CDR2 FYNNEI. V dropped 5 bases and J dropped 7; count of bases not matched to a gene: 4. The CDR3 DNA reads as TGTGCCAGCAGTAGAGGACAGGTCGGGGAGCTGTTTTTT. Translated: CASSRGQVGELFF. Full variable domain (missing parts from reference TRBV2 and TRBJ2-2): EPEVTQTPSHQVTQMGQEVILRCVPISNHLYFYWYRQILGQKVEFLVSFYNNEISEKSEIFDDQFSVERPDGSNFTLKIRSTKLEDSAMYFCASSRGQVGELFFGEGSRLTVL.

The chain links TRBV20-1 to TRBJ2-7; possible D gene TRBD2, 7 bases. Trimming pared 1 base from V and 5 bases from J, leaving 15 bases between. Per the germline V gene, CDR1 is DFQATT and CDR2 is SNEGSKA (reference sequence). This CDR3 spans 14 amino acids. CDR3 DNA: TGCAGTGCTAGAGGGGAGGGGGGAGTAGACGAGCAGTACTTC. It specifies CSARGEGGVDEQYF.

V gene TRBV6-1 combines with J gene TRBJ2-2; TRBD1 aligns across 10 bases. Germline V gene sequence: CDR1 MNHNS, CDR2 SASEGT. Unmatched junction bases numbered 6, after V lost 7 bases and J lost 4 bases. The CDR3 length is 15 residues. DNA for the CDR3: TGTGCCAGCAACCGGGACAGGGGAACCACCGGGGAGCTGTTTTTT. This sequence encodes CASNRDRGTTGELFF.

This clonotype has a count of ten or more. This chain uses TRBV5-5 with TRBJ1-1; no definite D call. CDR1 is SGHKS and CDR2 is YYEKEE in the germline V gene (reference sequence). This CDR3 region has 14 residues. Trimming took off 1 base at V and 1 base at J, with 8 bases between the two ends. DNA for the CDR3: TGTGCCAGCAGCTTGTGGGATGGGAACACTGAAGCTTTCTTT. It translates to CASSLWDGNTEAFF.

This clonotype occurred a few times. For the CDR3, the DNA is TGTGCCAGCAGGGTTTTAGGGGAGGGACCCCAGCATTTT. Its translation is CASRVLGEGPQHF. This chain links TRBV28 with TRBJ1-5; perhaps TRBD1 as D (5 bases). Germline-derived CDR1 and CDR2 are MDHEN and SYDVKM. This CDR3 contains 13 residues. Trimming shortened V by 6 bases and J by 10 bases, and 16 bases separated the two germline ends.

This clonotype was counted ten times or more. This rearrangement joins TRBV6-1 to TRBJ2-7; TRBD1 aligns across 9 bases. Germline CDR1 MNHNS, CDR2 SASEGT. This CDR3 contains 14 residues. V was pared by 6 bases and J by 4 bases, with 7 bases of the junction left unmatched. The CDR3 reads CASRRTGDQYEQYV. DNA of the CDR3: TGTGCCAGCAGGCGGACAGGGGATCAATACGAGCAGTACGTC.

The chain employs TRBV5-1 and TRBJ2-5; TRBD1 or TRBD2 may be the D gene (6 bases each). Germline CDR1 is SGHRS and CDR2 is YFSETQ. Trimming removed 0 bases at V and 5 bases at J, with 11 bases between. This CDR3 comprises 14 residues. CDR3 bases: TGCGCCAGCAGCTTGGGGATAGGGGGGGAGACCCAGTACTTC. It is translated as CASSLGIGGETQYF.

The V and J genes are TRBV7-9 and TRBJ1-1, with D uncertain. Trimming took off 6 bases at V and 1 base at J, with 12 bases between the two ends. Germline-derived CDR1 and CDR2 are SEHNR and FQNEAQ (reference sequence). CDR3 length: 14 amino acids. CDR3 nucleotides: TGTGCCAGCAGGGATGAATTTGGGAACACTGAAGCTTTCTTT. Its protein is CASRDEFGNTEAFF.

The chain combines TRBV18 with TRBJ2-7; 16 bases map to TRBD2. Germline assignment: CDR1 KGHSH and CDR2 LQKENI. After removal of 0 bases from V and 6 bases from J, the junction contained 5 bases not matched to a gene. CDR3 size: 17 residues. The CDR3 nucleotides are TGTGCCAGCTCACCACCTGGGACTAGCGGGAGGGCTGGCGAGCAGTACTTC. This encodes CASSPPGTSGRAGEQYF.

This clonotype has a handful of counts. J is TRBJ2-1 and V is TRBV24-1; TRBD2 aligns across 15 bases. The J segment lost 7 bases and the V segment lost 7 bases, leaving 1 base of the junction unmatched. The CDR3 has 14 residues. Germline V gene lookup returns CDR1 KGHDR and CDR2 SFDVKD. The CDR3: CATRGTSGRNEQFF. The CDR3 DNA sequence: TGTGCCACCAGGGGGACTAGCGGGAGGAATGAGCAGTTCTTC.

The chain employs TRBV4-1 and TRBJ2-2; D is perhaps TRBD1 or TRBD2 (5 bases each). The CDR3 totals 16 residues. CDR1 is MGHRA and CDR2 is YSYEKL in the germline V gene. Trimming took 1 base from V and 4 from J, leaving 13 bases between them. This chain's CDR3 is CASSQGGTVVTGELFF. The CDR3 DNA is TGCGCCAGCAGCCAAGGAGGGACGGTGGTCACCGGGGAGCTGTTTTTT.

The CDR3 sequence: CASRGTGRAYEQYF. The CDR3 coding sequence is TGTGCCAGCAGGGGGACAGGGAGGGCCTACGAGCAGTACTTC. This chain uses TRBV12-3 or TRBV12-4 with TRBJ2-7; 9 bases line up with TRBD1. The CDR3 loop spans 14 amino acids. V lost 6 bases and J lost 2; bases outside the gene matches: 5.

The table lists this clonotype with a few counts. This chain uses TRBV27 with TRBJ2-1, with a possible D match to TRBD1 (5 bases). V dropped 5 bases and J dropped 5 bases, with 22 bases sitting between them. This CDR3 region has 17 residues. Germline CDR1 is MNHEY and CDR2 is SMNVEV (reference sequence). CDR3 region: CASSPLIRATSDNEQFF. CDR3 nucleotide sequence: TGTGCCAGCAGTCCCCTCATCAGGGCTACGTCGGACAATGAGCAGTTCTTC.

This clonotype was seen more than once but under ten times. This chain joins TRBV11-1 and TRBJ2-1, with 16 bases fitting TRBD2. Germline values: CDR1 SGHAT, CDR2 FQDESV (reference sequence). The CDR3 runs 20 residues. Trimming took 7 bases from V and 1 from J; bases not matched to a gene: 13. CDR3 sequence reads: CASTLRGLAGGARSYNEQFF. In DNA, the CDR3 is TGTGCCAGCACCCTAAGGGGACTAGCGGGGGGGGCAAGGTCCTACAATGAGCAGTTCTTC.

A few counts support this clonotype. This chain connects TRBV7-9 to TRBJ2-7; D is ambiguous. Germline V lookup: CDR1 SEHNR, CDR2 FQNEAQ (reference sequence). CDR3 length: 13 residues. Deletions cut 0 bases from V and 0 bases from J, with 3 bases between. The CDR3 DNA is TGTGCCAGCAGCTTAGCAGACTCCTACGAGCAGTACGTC. Translated: CASSLADSYEQYV.

This clonotype was observed a handful of times. J is TRBJ2-7 and V is TRBV5-6; 10 bases fit TRBD1. The CDR3 has 14 residues. CDR1 is SGHDT, CDR2 YYEEEE, per germline. Trimming took 6 bases from V and 3 from J; bases not matched to a gene: 6. This CDR3 reads CASTWDRGNYEQYV. In nucleotides, the CDR3 is TGTGCCAGCACCTGGGACAGGGGAAACTACGAGCAGTACGTC.

This clonotype turned up a few times. This chain connects TRBV6-5 to TRBJ2-7, with D possibly TRBD2 on 6 matching bases. The V gene lost 7 bases and the J gene lost 0 bases, with 10 bases spanning the gap. The germline CDR1 and CDR2 sequences are MNHEY and SVGAGI. CDR3 length equals 13 residues. The chain's CDR3 is CASTLGLSYEQYF. The CDR3 DNA is TGTGCCAGCACGTTGGGACTCTCCTACGAGCAGTACTTC.

The CDR3 DNA sequence: TGTGCCATCAGTGTAAACAGCCCTAACTATGGCTACACCTTC. The encoded protein is CAISVNSPNYGYTF. The chain joins TRBV10-3 to TRBJ1-2; unclear D gene. Germline V gene data show CDR1 as ENHRY and CDR2 as SYGVKD. The CDR3 is made up of 14 amino acids. Trimming removed 4 bases at V and 0 bases at J, with 9 bases between.

The V gene is TRBV20-1, the J gene TRBJ2-5, with 9 bases identical to TRBD1. The CDR3 consists of 16 residues. Germline CDR1 and CDR2: DFQATT and SNEGSKA (reference sequence). V lost 5 bases, J lost 2 bases, and 12 bases stayed unmatched. The DNA of the CDR3 is TGCAGTGCTCCCCGTCTCGGACAGGGGAATCAAGAGACCCAGTACTTC. The encoded protein is CSAPRLGQGNQETQYF.

In its sample, this clonotype was seen many times. The chain uses TRBV3-1 and TRBJ1-1; D ambiguous. The germline CDR1 and CDR2 sequences are LGHDT and YNNKEL (reference sequence). The CDR3 is made up of 14 amino acids. The ends were cut back, 0 bases at V and 1 base at J, with 6 bases in the middle. This chain's CDR3 is CASSQETGNTEAFF. The CDR3 DNA reads TGTGCCAGCAGCCAAGAGACGGGGAACACTGAAGCTTTCTTT.

The chain carries TRBV10-3 and TRBJ2-5, with D perhaps TRBD2 (7 bases). CDR1 and CDR2 (germline): ENHRY, SYGVKD. The CDR3 is 16 residues long. Trimming removed 0 bases at V and 4 bases at J, with 15 bases between. CDR3 residues: CAISESFGGGSETQYF. The CDR3 bases are TGTGCCATCAGTGAGTCGTTCGGCGGGGGCTCAGAGACCCAGTACTTC.

This clonotype was seen a handful of times. The chain joins TRBV6-5 to TRBJ2-2; no reliable D call. CDR1 MNHEY and CDR2 SVGAGI come from the germline V gene. This CDR3 has 16 amino acids. V was pared by 4 bases and J by 0 bases, with 12 bases between. The DNA of the CDR3 is TGTGCCAGCAGTTCGTGGCGTCCACCGAACACCGGGGAGCTGTTTTTT. This translates into CASSSWRPPNTGELFF.

The chain is built from TRBV19 and TRBJ2-5, with 12 bases fitting TRBD1. The trim removed 3 bases at V and 2 bases at J, leaving 7 bases unmatched. The CDR3 covers 17 residues. Germline lookup yields CDR1 LNHDA and CDR2 SQIVND (reference sequence). The CDR3 protein is CASSIILGQGAQETQYF. The CDR3 coding sequence is TGTGCCAGTAGTATCATTTTGGGACAGGGGGCACAAGAGACCCAGTACTTC.

This chain connects TRBV12-3 or TRBV12-4 to TRBJ2-1; 9 nucleotides align to TRBD1. The V segment lost 8 bases and the J segment 3 bases; nucleotides outside the gene matches: 5. The CDR3 extends over 14 amino acids. The CDR3 coding sequence is TGTGCCAGCTTACCGGGACAGGGCTACAATGAGCAGTTCTTC. Its translation is CASLPGQGYNEQFF.

The table lists this clonotype with a few counts. This chain uses TRBV24-1 with TRBJ2-1; D might be TRBD2 (5 bases). In germline, CDR1 is KGHDR, CDR2 SFDVKD. Trimming removed 2 bases from V and 1 base from J, with 14 bases in between. The CDR3 has 17 residues. Here the CDR3 reads CATSDSSNGGSYNEQFF. For the CDR3, the DNA is TGTGCCACCAGTGATTCCAGTAACGGAGGTTCCTACAATGAGCAGTTCTTC.